The 8 T cell receptor beta chains presented below share a single source sample, sequenced in a study of T cell repertoires in cytomegalovirus infection. No antigen has been assigned to these receptors. In TCRdb, the reads were re-called with MiXCR into one record per CDR3 protein. The table includes 830,000 or so distinct CDR3 sequences, 30% to 35% detected once. Source: cultured CD8+ T cells from PBMCs, taken from culture after CMV antigen stimulation. The receptors stem from a human donor in good health (CMV status not recorded). Some clones in this sample may be carry-over from other donors' samples.

A remark on this clonotype: The CDR3 does not close with the conserved phenylalanine or tryptophan, likely indicating a read error. It is unclear where the CDR3 begins or ends on the DNA, so no DNA is shown, and the CDR3 is as TCRdb lists it. V usage is TRBV6-5 and J usage is TRBJ1-3; TRBD1 reflects the table's D call only, with no check against the DNA. In germline, CDR1 is MNHEY, CDR2 SVGAGI. Including both end residues, the CDR3 is 13 amino acids long. CDR3 residues: CASSYSPGEPLSS.

V usage is TRBV29-1 and J usage is TRBJ2-1; a weak D match, TRBD2 (5 bases). The germline V gene encodes CDR1 SQVTM and CDR2 ANQGSEA. The V end lost 3 bases, the J end lost 8 bases, and 23 bases lay between the germline ends. The length of the CDR3 is 16 residues. The CDR3 is CSVDGLVGHRGDEQFF. The CDR3, as DNA: TGCAGCGTTGATGGATTAGTGGGTCACCGGGGAGATGAGCAGTTCTTC.

There are many counts of this clonotype. The rearrangement links TRBV7-9 to TRBJ1-2; TRBD1 matches 8 bases. Germline trimming cut 5 bases from V and 2 bases from J; bases unmatched to any gene: 10. Germline V gene lookup returns CDR1 SEHNR and CDR2 FQNEAQ (reference sequence). CDR3 size: 16 residues. DNA for the CDR3: TGTGCCAGCAGCCCTAAGTGGGACAGGAAAAACTATGGCTACACCTTC. It is translated as CASSPKWDRKNYGYTF.

This CDR3 is CASSLWGGVVGGLNTEAFF. The CDR3 nucleotides read TGTGCCAGCAGCTTGTGGGGGGGTGTAGTTGGGGGCTTGAACACTGAAGCTTTCTTT. This sequence joins TRBV7-4 and TRBJ1-1; perhaps TRBD1 as D (6 bases). V was clipped by 3 bases and J by 0 bases, with 23 bases between them. The CDR3 totals 19 residues. Germline lookup yields CDR1 SGHVT and CDR2 SQSDAQ.

This clonotype was observed a few times. The V call is TRBV20-1, the J call TRBJ2-5; D perhaps matches TRBD2 (5 bases). CDR1 and CDR2 from the germline V gene are DFQATT and SNEGSKA (reference sequence). V lost 5 bases and J 5 bases, leaving 12 bases between the germline ends. This CDR3 has 12 residues. The CDR3 bases are TGCAGTGCTGTGCAGCCGGGGGAGACCCAGTACTTC. Protein sequence: CSAVQPGETQYF.

The chain couples TRBV12-3 or TRBV12-4 to TRBJ2-1; D tentatively fits TRBD1 or TRBD2 (5 bases each). V was cut by 7 bases and J by 4 bases, with 14 bases left in between. The CDR3 totals 14 residues. The CDR3 protein is CASTSGTLYNEQFF. As DNA, the CDR3 is TGTGCCAGCACTTCCGGGACCTTATACAATGAGCAGTTCTTC.

This chain uses TRBV7-8 with TRBJ2-1; the match to TRBD1 covers 10 bases. The CDR3 covers 19 residues. The germline CDR1 and CDR2 sequences are SGHVS and FQNEAQ. Losses at the gene ends were 4 bases for V and 4 bases for J; bases not matched to a gene: 16. The CDR3 DNA reads TGTGCCAGCAGCTCCGGGCCTCCGGGGTGGGGACAGGGGTACAATGAGCAGTTCTTC. Its translation is CASSSGPPGWGQGYNEQFF.

This clonotype was seen repeatedly, ten times or more. This chain connects TRBV12-3 or TRBV12-4 to TRBJ1-3; D uncertain. The CDR3 length is 16 residues. V lost 5 bases and J 0 bases, leaving 14 bases between the germline ends. The CDR3 spells CASSTFRWGSGNTIYF. In nucleotides, the CDR3 is TGTGCCAGCAGTACCTTTCGATGGGGCTCTGGAAACACCATATATTTT.